Presented here are 26 T cell receptor beta chains from one specimen sequenced in a study of blood T cells in healthy people across ages. Alongside a J-beta primer mix, a sample-barcoded 5' primer served in a second PCR lasting 7 to 11 cycles. TCRdb redid the calling of the 5' RACE reads with MiXCR, one entry per CDR3 protein. This repertoire shows 800,000 to 950,000 distinct CDR3 sequences, approximately 32% found once; its top ten account for roughly 10%. The same data also contributed to another study, on T cells of mothers and their children.

The sequenced material came from blood. The receptors were sampled from a woman between 35 and 50 years old in good health.

In this sample, this clonotype turned up a few times. The chain recombines TRBV19 with TRBJ2-3; no clear D. The CDR3 contains 12 residues. Germline V gives CDR1 LNHDA, CDR2 SQIVND (reference sequence). V gave up 5 bases and J gave up 9 bases, with 12 bases separating them. CDR3 loop: CASSVQKSTQYF. Here the CDR3 DNA reads TGTGCCAGTAGTGTCCAAAAATCGACGCAGTATTTT.

The chain links TRBV12-3 or TRBV12-4 to TRBJ1-4; tentative D call: TRBD1 (6 bases). This CDR3 contains 14 residues. The V end was cut by 4 bases, the J end by 6 bases, with 12 bases between. Here the CDR3 reads CASSSYRQDEKLFF. CDR3 DNA sequence: TGTGCCAGCAGTTCCTACAGACAGGATGAAAAACTGTTTTTT.

The gene calls are TRBV6-2 or TRBV6-3 and TRBJ1-5; D not certain. Germline V lookup: CDR1 MNHEY, CDR2 SVGEGT. Trimming removed 2 bases from V and 3 bases from J, with 8 bases in between. This CDR3 has 14 residues. The CDR3: CASSYDSLNQPQHF. The CDR3 nucleotides read TGTGCCAGCAGTTACGATTCACTCAATCAGCCCCAGCATTTT.

This clonotype was seen at least ten times. A single base separates this from a much larger clone, so it may be a read error. The chain recombines TRBV7-9 with TRBJ2-7; D ambiguous. CDR3 size: 12 residues. Germline lookup yields CDR1 SEHNR and CDR2 FQNEAQ (reference sequence). With 1 base removed from V and 2 bases from J, the gap between germline ends came to 3 bases. In nucleotides, the CDR3 is TGTGCCAGCAGCTTAGAGACCTACGAGCAGTACTTC. Encoded protein: CASSLETYEQYF.

This clonotype was found many times. The V call is TRBV12-3 or TRBV12-4, the J call TRBJ2-7; weak D call: TRBD1 (5 bases). This CDR3 contains 16 residues. The V and J ends lost 5 bases and 4 bases respectively, with 21 bases between them. CDR3 region: CASSPRFTGADYEQYF. CDR3 in DNA: TGTGCCAGCAGTCCCCGTTTTACTGGGGCCGATTACGAGCAGTACTTC.

Regarding this clonotype: A read error is likely, as this CDR3 ends without the conserved phenylalanine or tryptophan. Because the CDR3's place on the DNA is in doubt, the DNA is left out and the CDR3 is given as listed by TCRdb. V and J are TRBV11-2 and TRBJ2-5; no DNA check was done on the table's D call, TRBD2. Germline CDR1 SGHAT, CDR2 FQNNGV. The CDR3 has 16 residues if both end residues are counted. The CDR3 reads CASSLDWMGGGYTFGS.

A few counts support this clonotype. The gene calls are TRBV11-2 and TRBJ2-5, with D possibly being TRBD1 (6 bases). The CDR3 consists of 14 residues. Germline lookup yields CDR1 SGHAT and CDR2 FQNNGV. V shed 2 bases and J shed 5 bases, with 12 bases lying between them. CDR3: CASSLTGRLETQYF. CDR3 in DNA: TGTGCCAGCAGCTTAACAGGGAGACTCGAGACCCAGTACTTC.

This clonotype was detected a few times. The CDR3 loop reads CASSYSGAGRKTEAFF. CDR3 nucleotide sequence: TGTGCCAGCAGTTACTCTGGGGCAGGGAGAAAGACTGAAGCTTTCTTT. The rearrangement links TRBV6-5 to TRBJ1-1; D possibly corresponds to TRBD1 (5 bases). Looked up from germline, CDR1 is MNHEY and CDR2 is SVGAGI. The CDR3 has 16 amino acids. Trimming took 0 bases from V and 5 from J, leaving 16 bases between them.

The rearrangement joins TRBV29-1 to TRBJ2-3; 8 bases map to TRBD1. J gave up 0 bases and V 7 bases, and 6 bases lay outside the gene matches. The CDR3 spans 14 residues. The germline CDR1 and CDR2 sequences are SQVTM and ANQGSEA. The CDR3 region has the DNA TGCAGCGCGGACAGGGATAGCAGCACAGATACGCAGTATTTT. Residues: CSADRDSSTDTQYF.

V gene TRBV28 combines with J gene TRBJ1-6; D remains ambiguous. The CDR3 totals 15 residues. Trimming cost V 5 bases and J 10 bases, with 18 bases left between them. Germline V gene sequence: CDR1 MDHEN, CDR2 SYDVKM. The CDR3 sequence: CASSLIRATGSPLHF. For the CDR3, the DNA is TGTGCCAGCAGTCTGATCAGAGCAACGGGATCACCCCTCCACTTT.

To note about this clonotype: This may arise from a read error, as a much more abundant clone is one base away. The V gene is TRBV4-3, the J gene TRBJ1-2; D perhaps matches TRBD1 (6 bases). The CDR3 is 15 amino acids. Trimming left V 1 base short and J 9 bases short, with 18 bases between. Germline loops: CDR1 LGHNA, CDR2 YSLEER. CDR3 protein: CASSQVRDMGSSYTF. The CDR3 nucleotides are TGCGCCAGCAGCCAAGTCAGGGACATGGGCTCTAGCTACACCTTC.

The table lists this clonotype with a few counts. The chain employs TRBV20-1 and TRBJ1-5; D is unclear. Trimming took off 0 bases at V and 2 bases at J, with 14 bases between the two ends. This CDR3 has 16 amino acids. Germline CDR1 reads DFQATT; CDR2 reads SNEGSKA (reference sequence). The CDR3 nucleotides are TGCAGTGCTAGAGATCTAGGTATCTTGGGCAATCAGCCCCAGCATTTT. Translation gives CSARDLGILGNQPQHF.

This clonotype was recorded a few times. Possible read error: a much larger clone is one base away. This chain connects TRBV12-3 or TRBV12-4 to TRBJ1-5, with 9 bases fitting TRBD1. V was clipped by 6 bases and J by 6 bases; unmatched bases: 6. There are 14 residues in the CDR3. The CDR3 DNA reads as TGTGCCAGCAGCACCACAGGGGGCAGTCAGCCCCAGCATTTT. Encoded protein: CASSTTGGSQPQHF.

This clonotype has more than one count but fewer than ten. J is TRBJ2-1 and V is TRBV28; the D is unclear. The V gene's germline CDR1 is MDHEN and CDR2 SYDVKM. The V end was cut by 11 bases, the J end by 7 bases, with 18 bases between. This CDR3 contains 13 residues. CDR3 in DNA: TGTGCCGGACGAAGGAACGCCCGGAATGAGCAGTTCTTC. Residues: CAGRRNARNEQFF.

The CDR3 region is CASSLGGGETYGYTF. CDR3 bases: TGCGCCAGCAGCTTGGGAGGAGGCGAGACCTATGGCTACACCTTC. The V call is TRBV5-1, the J call TRBJ1-2; D not certain. V shed 0 bases and J shed 4 bases, with 13 bases lying between them. Germline V gives CDR1 SGHRS, CDR2 YFSETQ. This CDR3 is 15 amino acids long.

This clonotype appeared a few times. This sequence joins TRBV28 and TRBJ2-2; 10 bases line up with TRBD2. CDR1 is MDHEN and CDR2 is SYDVKM in the germline V gene. The CDR3 runs 19 residues. J gave up 6 bases and V 3 bases, and 16 bases lay outside the gene matches. This chain's CDR3 is CASSFLGSGGKREAGELFF. CDR3 sequence (DNA): TGTGCCAGCAGTTTTCTTGGTAGCGGGGGGAAAAGAGAAGCCGGGGAGCTGTTTTTT.

This clonotype was recorded only once. The chain couples TRBV2 to TRBJ1-5, with no clear D. Trimming took off 5 bases at V and 4 bases at J, with 15 bases between the two ends. The CDR3 length is 15 residues. Germline V lookup: CDR1 SNHLY, CDR2 FYNNEI. The CDR3 loop is CASSPSADVNQPQHF. The CDR3 DNA follows: TGTGCCAGCAGTCCTTCCGCGGACGTAAATCAGCCCCAGCATTTT.

This chain connects TRBV11-3 to TRBJ2-2; TRBD1 agrees at 9 bases. The CDR3 covers 17 residues. Germline V gives CDR1 SGHNT, CDR2 YENEEA. V lost 1 base and J lost 1; bases outside the gene matches: 4. For the CDR3, the DNA is TGTGCCAGCAGCTTAGTATGGGGACAGGGGAACACCGGGGAGCTGTTTTTT. The encoded protein is CASSLVWGQGNTGELFF.

This clonotype was counted ten times or more. The V gene is TRBV20-1, the J gene TRBJ2-7, with 9 bases identical to TRBD1. The ends lost 5 bases at V and 7 bases at J; junction bases unmatched: 6. The germline gives CDR1 DFQATT, CDR2 SNEGSKA (reference sequence). The CDR3 is made up of 12 amino acids. The CDR3 protein is CSAQGQGDEQYF. The CDR3 nucleotides read TGCAGTGCTCAGGGACAGGGTGATGAGCAGTACTTC.

This chain uses TRBV28 with TRBJ1-1; no reliable D call. The length of the CDR3 is 14 residues. The V end lost 4 bases, the J end lost 6 bases, and 15 bases lay between the germline ends. The germline V gene encodes CDR1 MDHEN and CDR2 SYDVKM. DNA of the CDR3: TGTGCCAGCAGTTGGGGATATCCATCCCCTGAAGCTTTCTTT. Protein: CASSWGYPSPEAFF.

V and J are TRBV20-1 and TRBJ2-6, with D perhaps given as TRBD1 or TRBD2 (5 bases each). Germline V gene lookup returns CDR1 DFQATT and CDR2 SNEGSKA (reference sequence). V was clipped by 5 bases and J by 0 bases, with 8 bases between them. CDR3 size: 14 residues. The CDR3 loop is CSADGASGANVLTF. The DNA of the CDR3 is TGCAGTGCTGACGGGGCCTCTGGGGCCAACGTCCTGACTTTC.

The chain combines TRBV6-1 with TRBJ2-2; a weak D match, TRBD1 (6 bases). Germline V gene sequence: CDR1 MNHNS, CDR2 SASEGT. This CDR3 has 14 residues. The germline V and J ends were trimmed by 6 bases and 3 bases, with 11 bases remaining between them. The CDR3 DNA is TGTGCCAGCAGGACACAGGGTTACACCGGGGAGCTGTTTTTT. This translates into CASRTQGYTGELFF.

This clonotype has more than one count but fewer than ten. V usage is TRBV18 and J usage is TRBJ1-6; possibly TRBD1 for D (6 bases). Germline assignment: CDR1 KGHSH and CDR2 LQKENI. V was trimmed by 3 bases and J by 8 bases, leaving 11 bases between them. The CDR3 is 14 amino acids. CDR3 coding DNA: TGTGCCAGCTCACCGACAGGTTCGGATTCACCCCTCCACTTT. The encoded protein is CASSPTGSDSPLHF.

A word on this clonotype: This sequence may be a read error, since a much larger clone differs from it by one base. The chain recombines TRBV28 with TRBJ2-7; D perhaps matches TRBD1 (6 bases). The CDR3 is made up of 12 amino acids. Per the germline V gene, CDR1 is MDHEN and CDR2 is SYDVKM. V lost 7 bases, J lost 1 base, and 8 bases lay in between. The CDR3 spells CASNRVSYEQYF. The CDR3 coding sequence is TGTGCCAGCAACAGGGTGTCCTACGAGCAGTACTTC.

The chain joins TRBV6-5 to TRBJ2-5, with TRBD2 matching 13 bases. The better agreement between TRBJ2-7 and the DNA end casts doubt on the J call. CDR3 length: 16 amino acids. Germline CDR1 and CDR2: MNHEY and SVGAGI. The CDR3 here is CASSYSGLAGDNEQYF. The CDR3 DNA reads as TGTGCCAGCAGTTACTCTGGACTAGCGGGAGATAACGAGCAGTACTTC.

For this clonotype: This may be a read error, as it is one base from a much larger clone. The chain uses TRBV20-1 and TRBJ2-4; 8 bases map to TRBD1. The germline V gene encodes CDR1 DFQATT and CDR2 SNEGSKA (reference sequence). The CDR3 is made up of 14 amino acids. CDR3 region: CCAGRQGSMDIQYF. Written as DNA, the CDR3 is TGCTGTGCTGGGAGACAGGGGTCGATGGACATTCAGTACTTC.